This T cell receptor (beta chain) came from a study of shared clonotypes between healthy human individuals. Study observations and caveats: Limitation of the genetic and exposure-history diversity represented came from the few donors. About 5% was the fraction of naive CD4 clonotypes found shared across several donors. Generally, naive subsets (rather than memory subsets) showed larger estimated richness.

The assay was immunoSEQ multiplex PCR, and TCRdb's table has in-frame clones only and misses some. The repertoire holds 560,000 or so clones, with approximately 96% as singletons. It was CD45RO-negative cells, positively selected for CCR7, that made up naive CD8 cells, with terminally differentiated effector memory CD45RA+ cells excluded. The CDR3 contains 14 residues. V lost 1 base and J lost 5, with 12 bases in between. The germline V gene encodes CDR1 LNHNV and CDR2 YYDKDF (reference sequence). In the case of this clone: Antigen: not known.

This clonotype was obtained from a woman aged 25-40 years in good health. The chain recombines TRBV15 with TRBJ2-7; TRBD2 might be the D (6 bases). Sequencing used naive CD8+ T cells sorted from blood. CDR3 residues: CATSRGFGSDEQYF. Written as DNA, the CDR3 is TGTGCCACCAGCAGAGGATTCGGGAGCGACGAGCAGTACTTC. Based on the CDR3 plus reference TRBV15 and TRBJ2-7, the full variable domain is DAMVIQNPRYQVTQFGKPVTLSCSQTLNHNVMYWYQQKSSQAPKLLFHYYDKDFNNEADTPDNFQSRRPNTSFCFLDIRSPGLGDTAMYLCATSRGFGSDEQYFGPGTRLTVT.